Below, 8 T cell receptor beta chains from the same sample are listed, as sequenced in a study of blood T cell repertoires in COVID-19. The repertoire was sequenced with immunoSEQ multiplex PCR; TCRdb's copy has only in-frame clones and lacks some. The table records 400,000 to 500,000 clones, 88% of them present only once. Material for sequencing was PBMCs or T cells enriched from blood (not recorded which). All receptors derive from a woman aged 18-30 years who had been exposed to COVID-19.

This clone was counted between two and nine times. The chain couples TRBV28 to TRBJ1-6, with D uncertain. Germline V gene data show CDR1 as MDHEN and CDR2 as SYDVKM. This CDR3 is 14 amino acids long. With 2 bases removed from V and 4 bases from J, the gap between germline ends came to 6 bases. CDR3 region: CASSLSVYNSPLHF. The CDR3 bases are TGTGCCAGCAGTTTAAGCGTGTATAATTCACCCCTCCACTTT. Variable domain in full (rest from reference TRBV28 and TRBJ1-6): DVKVTQSSRYLVKRTGEKVFLECVQDMDHENMFWYRQDPGLGLRLIYFSYDVKMKEKGDIPEGYSVSREKKERFSLILESASTNQTSMYLCASSLSVYNSPLHFGNGTRLTVT.

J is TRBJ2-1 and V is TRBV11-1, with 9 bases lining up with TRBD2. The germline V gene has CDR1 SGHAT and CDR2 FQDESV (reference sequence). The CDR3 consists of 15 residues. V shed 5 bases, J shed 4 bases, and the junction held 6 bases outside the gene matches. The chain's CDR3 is CASSTMTSGYNEQFF. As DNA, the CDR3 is TGTGCCAGCAGCACCATGACTAGCGGTTACAATGAGCAGTTCTTC. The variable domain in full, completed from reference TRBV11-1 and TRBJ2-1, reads EAEVAQSPRYKITEKSQAVAFWCDPISGHATLYWYRQILGQGPELLVQFQDESVVDDSQLPKDRFSAERLKGVDSTLKIQPAELGDSAMYLCASSTMTSGYNEQFFGPGTRLTVL.

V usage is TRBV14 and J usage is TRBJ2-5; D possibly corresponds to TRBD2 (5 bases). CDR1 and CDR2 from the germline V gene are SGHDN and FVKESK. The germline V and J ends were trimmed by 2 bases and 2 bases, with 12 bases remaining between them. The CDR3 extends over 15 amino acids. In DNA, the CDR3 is TGTGCCAGCAGCCAATGGTCCACGGGGCAAGAGACCCAGTACTTC. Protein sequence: CASSQWSTGQETQYF.

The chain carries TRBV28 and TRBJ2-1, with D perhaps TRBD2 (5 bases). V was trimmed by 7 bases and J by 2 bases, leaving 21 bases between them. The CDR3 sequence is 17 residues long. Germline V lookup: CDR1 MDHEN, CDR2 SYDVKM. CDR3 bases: TGTGCCAGCACTACTCATCGGGGTATAGGGACCTACAATGAGCAGTTCTTC. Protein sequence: CASTTHRGIGTYNEQFF.

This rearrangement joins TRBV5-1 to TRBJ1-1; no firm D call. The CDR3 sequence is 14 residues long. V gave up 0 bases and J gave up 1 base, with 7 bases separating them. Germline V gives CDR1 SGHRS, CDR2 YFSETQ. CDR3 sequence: CASSLEPGNTEAFF. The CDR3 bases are TGCGCCAGCAGCTTGGAGCCGGGGAACACTGAAGCTTTCTTT.

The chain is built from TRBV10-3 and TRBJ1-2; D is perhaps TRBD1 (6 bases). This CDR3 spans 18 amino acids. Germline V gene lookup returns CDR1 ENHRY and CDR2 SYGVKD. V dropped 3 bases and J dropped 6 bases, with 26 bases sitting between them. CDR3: CAISDFVGRGAPGHGYTF. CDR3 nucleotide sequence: TGTGCCATCAGTGATTTTGTGGGACGGGGGGCACCAGGGCATGGCTACACCTTC.

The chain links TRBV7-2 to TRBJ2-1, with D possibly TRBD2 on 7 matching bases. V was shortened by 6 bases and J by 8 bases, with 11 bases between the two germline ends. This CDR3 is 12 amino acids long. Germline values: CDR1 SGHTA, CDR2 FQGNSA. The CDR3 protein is CASRGGGYEQFF. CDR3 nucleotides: TGTGCCAGCAGGGGAGGGGGTTATGAGCAGTTCTTC.

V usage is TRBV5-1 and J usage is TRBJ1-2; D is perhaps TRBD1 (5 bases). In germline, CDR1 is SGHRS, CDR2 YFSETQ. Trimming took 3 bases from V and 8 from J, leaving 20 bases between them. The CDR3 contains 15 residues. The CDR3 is CASSSGTSGERGYTF. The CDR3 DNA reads TGCGCCAGCAGCTCGGGGACTAGCGGGGAAAGGGGCTACACCTTC.